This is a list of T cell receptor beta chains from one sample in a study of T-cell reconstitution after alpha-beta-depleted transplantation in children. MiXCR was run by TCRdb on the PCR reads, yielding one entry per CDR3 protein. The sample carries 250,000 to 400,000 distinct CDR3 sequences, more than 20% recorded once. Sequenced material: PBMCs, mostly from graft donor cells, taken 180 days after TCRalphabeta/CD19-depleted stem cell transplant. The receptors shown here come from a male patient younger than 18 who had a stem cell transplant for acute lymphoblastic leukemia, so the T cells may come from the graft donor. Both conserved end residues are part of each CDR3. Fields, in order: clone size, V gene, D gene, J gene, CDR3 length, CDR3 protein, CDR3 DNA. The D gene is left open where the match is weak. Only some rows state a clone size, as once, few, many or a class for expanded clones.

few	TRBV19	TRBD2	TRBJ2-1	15	CASSTRGGGYNEQFF	TGTGCCAGTAGTACCCGGGGGGGAGGCTACAATGAGCAGTTCTTC
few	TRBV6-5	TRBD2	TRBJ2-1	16	CASSYASGAAYNEQFF	TGTGCCAGCAGTTACGCCAGCGGGGCCGCCTACAATGAGCAGTTCTTC
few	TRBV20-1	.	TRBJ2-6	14	CSASTSSGANVLTF	TGCAGTGCTAGTACTAGCTCTGGGGCCAACGTCCTGACTTTC
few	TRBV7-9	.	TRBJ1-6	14	CASSGVSGNSPLHF	TGTGCCAGCAGCGGGGTCTCGGGAAATTCACCCCTCCACTTT
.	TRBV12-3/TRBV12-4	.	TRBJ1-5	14	CASSSHFGGQPQHF	TGTGCCAGCAGCTCACATTTTGGCGGCCAGCCCCAGCATTTT
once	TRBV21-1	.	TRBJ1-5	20	CASRKGPGKFKVISNQPQHF	TGTGCCAGCAGAAAGGGGCCAGGGAAGTTTAAGGTTATTAGCAATCAGCCCCAGCATTTT
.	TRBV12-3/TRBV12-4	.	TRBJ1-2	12	CASSLPYRGYTF	TGTGCCAGCAGTTTGCCTTACAGGGGCTACACCTTC
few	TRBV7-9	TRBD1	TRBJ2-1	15	CASSSSGDRDNEQFF	TGTGCCAGCAGCTCTTCCGGTGACAGGGATAATGAGCAGTTCTTC
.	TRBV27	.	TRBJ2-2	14	CASRRPQGTGELFF	TGTGCCAGCAGACGCCCACAGGGAACCGGGGAGCTGTTTTTT
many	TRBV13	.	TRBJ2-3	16	CASSLGLAYYTDTQYF	TGTGCCAGCAGCTTAGGCCTAGCTTATTACACAGATACGCAGTATTTT
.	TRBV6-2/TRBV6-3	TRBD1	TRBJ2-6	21	CASSYKFLRDRDDSGANVLTF	TGTGCCAGCAGTTACAAGTTTCTACGGGACAGGGACGACTCTGGGGCCAACGTCCTGACTTTC
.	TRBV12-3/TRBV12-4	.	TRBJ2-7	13	CASRAGGTYEQYF	TGTGCCAGCAGGGCGGGCGGGACCTACGAGCAGTACTTC
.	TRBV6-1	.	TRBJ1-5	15	CASSRTGLSNQPQHF	TGTGCCAGCAGCAGAACAGGGTTGAGCAATCAGCCCCAGCATTTT
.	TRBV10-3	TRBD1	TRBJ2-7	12	CAIRGTAYEQYF	TGTGCCATCAGAGGGACAGCCTACGAGCAGTACTTC
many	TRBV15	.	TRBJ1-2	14	CATRPGTQVFGYTF	TGTGCCACCAGACCCGGGACACAGGTGTTTGGCTACACCTTC
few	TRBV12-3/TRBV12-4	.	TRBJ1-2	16	CASTSTAQGPNYGYTF	TGTGCCAGCACTTCTACCGCACAGGGCCCTAACTATGGCTACACCTTC
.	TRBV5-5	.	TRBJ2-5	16	CASTIQRARLGETQYF	TGTGCCAGCACGATACAGAGGGCTAGGCTCGGAGAGACCCAGTACTTC
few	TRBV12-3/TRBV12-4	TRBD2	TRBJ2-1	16	CASTSLAGRTYNEQFF	TGTGCCAGCACCTCTCTAGCGGGGCGGACCTACAATGAGCAGTTCTTC
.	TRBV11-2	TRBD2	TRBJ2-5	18	CASSYLAGGTPYQETQYF	TGTGCCAGCAGCTACCTAGCGGGAGGTACCCCGTACCAAGAGACCCAGTACTTC
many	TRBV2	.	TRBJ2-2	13	CASKAGSNGELFF	TGTGCCAGCAAAGCTGGAAGTAACGGGGAGCTGTTTTTT